The 19 T cell receptor beta chains given below trace back to one sample, sequenced in a study of blood T cell repertoires in COVID-19. Generated by immunoSEQ multiplex PCR, the TCRdb table keeps only in-frame clones and is missing some. The table records 95,000 to 150,000 clones, 80% to 90% of them present only once. The specimen was peripheral blood. These receptors were collected from an older man with active or convalescent COVID-19.

The chain recombines TRBV5-1 with TRBJ2-3; a weak D match, TRBD1 (6 bases). The length of the CDR3 is 15 residues. V lost 4 bases, J lost 4 bases, and 16 bases lay in between. Germline V lookup: CDR1 SGHRS, CDR2 YFSETQ. CDR3 region: CASSPQGSVADTQYF. The CDR3 coding sequence is TGCGCCAGCAGCCCCCAGGGGTCAGTCGCAGATACGCAGTATTTT.

The rearrangement uses TRBV30 and TRBJ1-1; D is undetermined. CDR1 GTSNPN and CDR2 SVGIG come from the germline V gene (reference sequence). V lost 7 bases and J 7 bases, leaving 10 bases between the germline ends. The CDR3 contains 10 residues. The CDR3: CALNRVEAFF. CDR3 bases: TGTGCCTTAAATCGAGTTGAAGCTTTCTTT.

The rearrangement joins TRBV19 to TRBJ2-4; 16 positions match TRBD2. The CDR3 is 16 amino acids. Germline V gene data show CDR1 as LNHDA and CDR2 as SQIVND (reference sequence). V shed 6 bases, J shed 5 bases, and the junction held 4 bases outside the gene matches. DNA for the CDR3: TGTGCCAGTAGCCGGGGACTAGCGGGGGGGCAAAACATTCAGTACTTC. Its translation: CASSRGLAGGQNIQYF.

The chain links TRBV5-1 to TRBJ1-1; 8 bases match TRBD1. The ends lost 4 bases at V and 5 bases at J; junction bases unmatched: 7. Germline V lookup: CDR1 SGHRS, CDR2 YFSETQ. The length of the CDR3 is 14 residues. The CDR3, as DNA: TGCGCCAGCAGCCTTCAGGGGGCTGATACTGAAGCTTTCTTT. Protein product: CASSLQGADTEAFF.

This clone occurred once. The chain is built from TRBV6-4 and TRBJ1-2; tentatively, D is TRBD1 (5 bases). Germline lookup yields CDR1 MRHNA and CDR2 SNTAGT. V lost 6 bases and J lost 8, with 22 bases in between. CDR3 length: 15 residues. The CDR3 coding sequence is TGTGCCAGCAGCCTCAGCCATACAGGAGTGGGGGGCTACACCTTC. Residues: CASSLSHTGVGGYTF.

The J gene is TRBJ1-2, the V gene TRBV10-3, with D uncertain. This CDR3 spans 13 amino acids. Germline CDR1 and CDR2: ENHRY and SYGVKD. Trimming removed 0 bases from V and 7 bases from J, with 9 bases in between. DNA for the CDR3: TGTGCCATCAGTGAGTCGTACTTTGGTGGCTACACCTTC. Protein product: CAISESYFGGYTF.

V usage is TRBV11-2 and J usage is TRBJ1-1, with a tentative D call TRBD1 (6 bases). This CDR3 spans 13 amino acids. V was pared by 6 bases and J by 4 bases, with 12 bases between. CDR1 is SGHAT and CDR2 is FQNNGV in the germline V gene. CDR3 protein: CASSQGRVTEAFF. For the CDR3, the DNA is TGTGCCAGCAGTCAGGGGAGGGTCACTGAAGCTTTCTTT.

This chain connects TRBV6-5 to TRBJ2-7, with D unresolved. The germline CDR1 and CDR2 sequences are MNHEY and SVGAGI. Trimming took 7 bases from V and 0 from J, leaving 13 bases between them. This CDR3 comprises 14 residues. CDR3: CASMAEVFSYEQYF. The DNA of the CDR3 is TGTGCCAGCATGGCTGAGGTCTTCTCCTACGAGCAGTACTTC.

The V gene is TRBV7-2, the J gene TRBJ1-5, with 7 positions matching TRBD1. This CDR3 has 18 amino acids. CDR1 and CDR2 from the germline V gene are SGHTA and FQGNSA. V lost 2 bases and J lost 9; bases outside the gene matches: 19. The CDR3 sequence: CASSLKGGGREVFSPQHF. CDR3 bases: TGTGCCAGCAGCTTAAAAGGAGGGGGCAGGGAAGTTTTCTCGCCCCAGCATTTT.

The CDR3 DNA reads TGTGCCAGCAGCTCGCTAGCCCTGGGGGAGCAGTACTTC. The encoded protein is CASSSLALGEQYF. The V call is TRBV7-3, the J call TRBJ2-7, with D perhaps matching TRBD2 (5 bases). This CDR3 spans 13 amino acids. CDR1 is SGHTA and CDR2 is FQGTGA in the germline V gene. The V and J ends lost 4 bases and 7 bases respectively, with 14 bases between them.

A note on this clone: At the DNA level, this CDR3 is encoded by other sequences in the same sample as well. As DNA, the CDR3 is TGTGCCAGCAGCTTAGGGCAGGGGACTGAAGCTTTCTTT. Translated, it gives CASSLGQGTEAFF. This sequence joins TRBV7-2 and TRBJ1-1; possibly TRBD1 for D (6 bases). The V and J ends lost 1 base and 5 bases respectively, with 8 bases between them. There are 13 residues in the CDR3. Germline V gene sequence: CDR1 SGHTA, CDR2 FQGNSA.

The count of this clone is one. The chain has TRBV7-2 and TRBJ1-6; D is unclear. This CDR3 has 14 amino acids. V lost 2 bases, J lost 6 bases, and 8 bases lay in between. Germline values: CDR1 SGHTA, CDR2 FQGNSA. This chain's CDR3 is CASSLLGSNSPLHF. As DNA, the CDR3 is TGTGCCAGCAGCTTACTAGGGAGTAATTCACCCCTCCACTTT.

The CDR3 coding sequence is TGTGCCAGCAGCTATCAACAGGGGGCGGAGGGCTACACCTTC. This codes for CASSYQQGAEGYTF. The V gene is TRBV7-2, the J gene TRBJ1-2, with 9 nucleotides matching TRBD1. The CDR3 is 14 amino acids. V gave up 4 bases and J gave up 8 bases; unmatched junction bases: 8. Germline values: CDR1 SGHTA, CDR2 FQGNSA.

The rearrangement joins TRBV7-9 to TRBJ1-3, with no clear D. The CDR3 spans 13 residues. Germline values: CDR1 SEHNR, CDR2 FQNEAQ (reference sequence). V dropped 5 bases and J dropped 3 bases, with 8 bases sitting between them. CDR3 loop: CASSGAVGNTIYF. CDR3 bases: TGTGCCAGCAGCGGCGCGGTTGGAAACACCATATATTTT. The full variable domain, rest sourced from reference TRBV7-9 and TRBJ1-3, is DTGVSQNPRHKITKRGQNVTFRCDPISEHNRLYWYRQTLGQGPEFLTYFQNEAQLEKSRLLSDRFSAERPKGSFSTLEIQRTEQGDSAMYLCASSGAVGNTIYFGEGSWLTVV.

This chain joins TRBV19 and TRBJ1-1; D remains ambiguous. Germline CDR1 reads LNHDA; CDR2 reads SQIVND (reference sequence). CDR3 size: 13 residues. V was cut by 3 bases and J by 5 bases, with 10 bases left in between. The CDR3 protein is CASSISVLTEAFF. The CDR3 region has the DNA TGTGCCAGTAGTATCTCAGTTTTAACTGAAGCTTTCTTT. Supplemented by reference TRBV19 and TRBJ1-1, the full variable domain reads DGGITQSPKYLFRKEGQNVTLSCEQNLNHDAMYWYRQDPGQGLRLIYYSQIVNDFQKGDIAEGYSVSREKKESFPLTVTSAQKNPTAFYLCASSISVLTEAFFGQGTRLTVV.

CDR3 amino acids: CASSLRSGAAYEQYF. CDR3 nucleotide sequence: TGTGCCAGCAGTTTACGTTCAGGGGCGGCCTACGAGCAGTACTTC. The rearrangement joins TRBV28 to TRBJ2-7; D is possibly TRBD1 (6 bases). Germline V gene data show CDR1 as MDHEN and CDR2 as SYDVKM. The CDR3 has 15 residues. V was clipped by 2 bases and J by 2 bases, with 13 bases between them.

About this clone itself: Other nucleotide sequences from this sample produce the same CDR3. The genes are TRBV28 and TRBJ2-1, with D possibly matching TRBD2 (6 bases). Germline assignment: CDR1 MDHEN and CDR2 SYDVKM. This CDR3 has 12 amino acids. V lost 2 bases, J lost 10 bases, and 9 bases lay in between. The CDR3 DNA reads TGTGCCAGCAGTTTAAGCGGGCGGGAGCAGTTCTTC. This translates into CASSLSGREQFF. Variable domain in full (rest from reference TRBV28 and TRBJ2-1): DVKVTQSSRYLVKRTGEKVFLECVQDMDHENMFWYRQDPGLGLRLIYFSYDVKMKEKGDIPEGYSVSREKKERFSLILESASTNQTSMYLCASSLSGREQFFGPGTRLTVL.

DNA for the CDR3: TGCGCCAGCAGCCATGGGACAGGTTACAATGAGCAGTTCTTC. Its translation: CASSHGTGYNEQFF. The chain joins TRBV4-1 to TRBJ2-1, with 8 bases aligning to TRBD1. The CDR3 length is 14 residues. V was pared by 3 bases and J by 4 bases, with 2 bases of the junction left unmatched. Germline CDR1 is MGHRA and CDR2 is YSYEKL.

The V gene is TRBV10-3, the J gene TRBJ1-2; tentative D call: TRBD1 (6 bases). CDR3 length: 14 amino acids. Germline V gene sequence: CDR1 ENHRY, CDR2 SYGVKD. V lost 0 bases and J 7 bases, leaving 12 bases between the germline ends. The CDR3 DNA reads as TGTGCCATCAGTGAGTCAGCAGGGGTGAGTGGCTACACCTTC. Translated, it gives CAISESAGVSGYTF.